The sequence of this T cell receptor (beta chain) was determined in a study of CD8+ T cells in alopecia areata. Study-level information: Oral tofacitinib, 5 to 10 mg twice daily, was given in an open-label trial.

The germline V gene encodes CDR1 SGHVS and CDR2 FQNEAQ. J gave up 4 bases and V 0 bases, and 0 bases lay outside the gene matches. The CDR3 has 15 residues. Treatment meaning: oral pan-JAK inhibitor, 5-10 mg twice daily. PBMCs were stained for CD3, CD4 and CD8, and CD4+ and CD8+ T cells were sorted. It was cDNA, reverse transcribed from extracted RNA, that served as the sequencing template. The protocol was immunoSEQ multiplex PCR, while the TCRdb copy is restricted to in-frame clones and leaves out a portion. This sample has about 180,000 clones; about 55% occur once, and the top ten carry about a tenth.

The sequence derives from a human donor with alopecia areata. The chain links TRBV7-8 to TRBJ2-2; 9 bases agree with TRBD1. Sequencing used CD8+ T cells sorted from blood, obtained at week 24, from a patient treated with tofacitinib. The CDR3 region has the DNA TGTGCCAGCAGCTTAGCACAGGGGGCCACCGGGGAGCTGTTTTTT. This translates into CASSLAQGATGELFF.